This passage covers 16 T cell receptor beta chains from one sample sequenced in a study of cytomegalovirus exposure and HLA in healthy donors. PCR employed 60 Vbeta and 13 Jbeta primers. Profiled with immunoSEQ multiplex PCR; TCRdb holds only in-frame clones, not every one. Of some 130,000 clones listed, roughly 80% were seen once; the top ten hold around 3%. Sequenced input: PBMCs. The receptors derive from a woman aged 25 to 45 in good health and CMV-seropositive.

This clone has only a few counts. The chain is built from TRBV28 and TRBJ2-3; tentative D call: TRBD2 (5 bases). Germline CDR1 is MDHEN and CDR2 is SYDVKM. This CDR3 contains 14 residues. V was pared by 2 bases and J by 0 bases, with 6 bases between. The CDR3 nucleotides read TGTGCCAGCAGTTTACGGACTAGCACAGATACGCAGTATTTT. It specifies CASSLRTSTDTQYF.

The V call is TRBV6-5, the J call TRBJ1-2; no firm D call. This CDR3 comprises 12 residues. Trimming left V 6 bases short and J 4 bases short, with 9 bases between. The germline CDR1 and CDR2 sequences are MNHEY and SVGAGI. CDR3 protein: CASRDGLYGYTF. CDR3 bases: TGTGCCAGCAGAGACGGACTCTATGGCTACACCTTC.

Worth noting for this clone: An end of the junction differs from the germline gene, which may be a read error. The rearrangement uses TRBV7-9 and TRBJ1-1; no firm D call. In germline, CDR1 is SEHNR, CDR2 FQNEAQ (reference sequence). The CDR3 has 13 residues. CDR3 bases: TGTTCCAGCAGCTCGAGATCGGGCACTGAAGCTTTCTTT. Encoded protein: CSSSSRSGTEAFF. The full variable domain, in which reference TRBV7-9 and TRBJ1-1 provide the parts outside the CDR3, is DTGVSQNPRHKITKRGQNVTFRCDPISEHNRLYWYRQTLGQGPEFLTYFQNEAQLEKSRLLSDRFSAERPKGSFSTLEIQRTEQGDSAMYLCSSSSRSGTEAFFGQGTRLTVV.

V is TRBV12-5 and J is TRBJ2-5; tentatively, D is TRBD1 (6 bases). V dropped 1 base and J dropped 5 bases, with 17 bases sitting between them. The CDR3 runs to 16 residues. Looked up from germline, CDR1 is LGHNT and CDR2 is FRNRAP. CDR3 residues: CASGLGQTGLWETQYF. CDR3 nucleotide sequence: TGTGCTAGTGGTTTGGGACAGACAGGCCTATGGGAGACCCAGTACTTC.

This chain uses TRBV5-1 with TRBJ2-3; D not certain. The CDR3 spans 16 residues. From germline, CDR1 is SGHRS and CDR2 YFSETQ. The ends were cut back, 6 bases at V and 2 bases at J, with 19 bases in the middle. The DNA for the CDR3 is TGCGCCAGCACCCCCCGAGGCGTCGGGTTCACAGATACGCAGTATTTT. This codes for CASTPRGVGFTDTQYF.

The chain is built from TRBV28 and TRBJ1-2, with D tentatively TRBD1 (5 bases). V lost 10 bases and J 4 bases, leaving 16 bases between the germline ends. Germline CDR1 MDHEN, CDR2 SYDVKM. This CDR3 comprises 13 residues. The CDR3 sequence is CATLDRQTYGYTF. The CDR3 DNA follows: TGTGCCACCCTAGACAGACAGACCTATGGCTACACCTTC.

The CDR3 coding sequence is TGTGCCAGTAGTATTTCGTCAGGGCCTAATGAAAAACTGTTTTTT. Its protein product is CASSISSGPNEKLFF. The chain recombines TRBV19 with TRBJ1-4, with a weak D call TRBD1 (5 bases). This CDR3 spans 15 amino acids. The germline gives CDR1 LNHDA, CDR2 SQIVND (reference sequence). V lost 3 bases and J 3 bases, leaving 11 bases between the germline ends.

V and J are TRBV7-9 and TRBJ1-2, with TRBD1 matching 8 bases. Germline CDR1 reads SEHNR; CDR2 reads FQNEAQ (reference sequence). The CDR3 has 16 amino acids. The ends lost 5 bases at V and 3 bases at J; junction bases unmatched: 11. The CDR3 region is CASSRTQGAFDYGYTF. The CDR3 DNA follows: TGTGCCAGCAGCAGAACCCAGGGGGCTTTTGACTATGGCTACACCTTC.

The chain links TRBV28 to TRBJ1-2; no definite D call. This CDR3 comprises 11 residues. V shed 8 bases and J shed 4 bases, with 8 bases lying between them. Germline loops: CDR1 MDHEN, CDR2 SYDVKM. CDR3 residues: CASGSVYGYTF. CDR3 in DNA: TGTGCCAGCGGTTCAGTCTATGGCTACACCTTC.

The rearrangement uses TRBV6-5 and TRBJ1-2; D uncertain. The V gene lost 0 bases and the J gene lost 3 bases, with 5 bases spanning the gap. CDR3 length: 13 amino acids. CDR1 and CDR2 from the germline V gene are MNHEY and SVGAGI. Written as DNA, the CDR3 is TGTGCCAGCAGTTACTCGTCGGACTATGGCTACACCTTC. It is translated as CASSYSSDYGYTF.

The V and J genes are TRBV2 and TRBJ1-1, with D perhaps matching TRBD1 (6 bases). Trimming left V 3 bases short and J 0 bases short, with 11 bases between. The V gene's germline CDR1 is SNHLY and CDR2 FYNNEI. This CDR3 contains 15 residues. The CDR3 DNA follows: TGTGCCAGCAGTGAGAGTGGACAGTTGAACACTGAAGCTTTCTTT. It is translated as CASSESGQLNTEAFF.

The chain is built from TRBV18 and TRBJ1-1; D may be TRBD1 (5 bases). Per germline, CDR1 KGHSH and CDR2 LQKENI. The CDR3 is 14 residues long. Trimming left V 2 bases short and J 1 base short, with 8 bases between. This CDR3 is CASSPMGGNTEAFF. In DNA, the CDR3 is TGTGCCAGCTCACCAATGGGGGGGAACACTGAAGCTTTCTTT.

This chain joins TRBV28 and TRBJ2-7; D is possibly TRBD1 (6 bases). Trimming cost V 7 bases and J 4 bases, with 17 bases left between them. The CDR3 is 14 amino acids. Germline assignment: CDR1 MDHEN and CDR2 SYDVKM. The CDR3 loop reads CASKKGGRGYEQYF. Here the CDR3 DNA reads TGTGCCAGCAAAAAAGGCGGCAGGGGATACGAGCAGTACTTC.

The CDR3 nucleotides read TGTGCCAGCAGCGGCAATCAGCCCCAGCATTTT. As protein: CASSGNQPQHF. The chain uses TRBV6-1 and TRBJ1-5; no reliable D call. Germline V CDR1 and CDR2: MNHNS, SASEGT. V gave up 6 bases and J gave up 2 bases, with 2 bases separating them. CDR3 length: 11 amino acids.

In this sample, this clone turned up a few times. V usage is TRBV15 and J usage is TRBJ2-3; the D gene is possibly TRBD1 (5 bases). The germline CDR1 and CDR2 sequences are LNHNV and YYDKDF (reference sequence). Trimming took off 8 bases at V and 1 base at J, with 13 bases between the two ends. CDR3 size: 14 residues. CDR3 DNA: TGTGCCACCCCCCCAGGGCCCCGCACAGATACGCAGTATTTT. Translation gives CATPPGPRTDTQYF.

The chain uses TRBV19 and TRBJ2-1, with TRBD2 identical over 10 bases. The CDR3 is 14 residues long. The J segment lost 8 bases and the V segment lost 3 bases, leaving 4 bases of the junction unmatched. Looked up from germline, CDR1 is LNHDA and CDR2 is SQIVND (reference sequence). The CDR3 DNA sequence: TGTGCCAGTAGTATTCCGGGACTAGCGTATGAGCAGTTCTTC. It codes for CASSIPGLAYEQFF.